What follows describes a single T cell receptor (beta chain). The data belong to a study of OX40 agonist ivuxolimab in advanced cancers. V was pared by 0 bases and J by 0 bases, with 10 bases of the junction left unmatched. This CDR3 has 19 amino acids. Germline V gives CDR1 SGDLS, CDR2 YYNGEE. Clones were read by immunoSEQ multiplex PCR, and TCRdb kept only the in-frame ones, dropping some. The sample holds around 64,000 clones; around 86% are singletons and the top ten take around 0.4%. Material: CD4+ or CD8+ T cells sorted from blood, obtained in a trial of the OX40 agonist ivuxolimab. The sequence was obtained from an adult with an advanced solid tumor such as melanoma, head and neck, liver or kidney cancer. The rearrangement joins TRBV9 to TRBJ1-2; the match to TRBD1 covers 11 bases. CDR3 amino acids: CASSVVVPGQGVPNYGYTF. CDR3 nucleotide sequence: TGTGCCAGCAGCGTAGTGGTCCCGGGACAGGGGGTCCCTAACTATGGCTACACCTTC.